This T cell receptor beta chain was retrieved from a study of radiotherapy plus CTLA-4 blockade in lung cancer. Study-level background: Objective responses arose in 15% to 20% of patients, and about 32% experienced disease control. General study findings and limits: There was expansion of tumor-derived TCR clones in blood after radiotherapy plus ipilimumab. Early blood T cell clone changes and increased post-radiation serum interferon-beta were reportedly the strongest response predictors.

Those patients who had chemo-refractory metastatic non-small-cell lung cancer were given focal radiation along with CTLA-4 blockade through ipilimumab. A note on this clone: As yet, its antigen is unknown.

Libraries were prepared by immunoSEQ multiplex PCR; TCRdb keeps only in-frame clonotypes and omits some of them. The repertoire holds approximately 100,000 clones, around 85% seen once, with 2.4% in the top ten. The CDR3 totals 14 residues. CDR1 LGHNT and CDR2 FRNRAP come from the germline V gene. J gave up 7 bases and V 6 bases, and 7 bases lay outside the gene matches. The J gene is TRBJ2-1, the V gene TRBV12-5; 9 bases are a match to TRBD1. The sequence was obtained from a human donor with non-small cell lung cancer that progressed on radiotherapy plus ipilimumab. Some clones in this sample may be carry-over from other donors' samples. The material was peripheral blood, obtained from a patient treated with radiotherapy plus ipilimumab. The CDR3 region is CASGWDRVLNEQFF. The CDR3 DNA reads as TGTGCTAGTGGCTGGGACAGGGTTCTGAATGAGCAGTTCTTC.